This T cell receptor beta chain was recorded in a study of T cells in Graves' hyperthyroidism and ophthalmopathy. CDR3 length: 16 amino acids. Germline V gives CDR1 MGHRA, CDR2 YSYEKL. Worth noting for this clonotype: One end of the junction varies from germline; a read error may be responsible.

TCR beta CDR3 regions were amplified from RNA transcripts. The primer set for the first-round RT-PCR of the TCR CDR3 was HTBI. Each CDR3 protein is one row after TCRdb ran MiXCR on the multiplex PCR reads. Among about 590,000 distinct CDR3 sequences, 15% to 19% were seen once, and the ten largest hold under 8%. Over 18 months, lack of ophthalmopathy progression marked Graves' hyperthyroidism as stable. This chain uses TRBV4-1 with TRBJ2-1; D gene uncertain. The receptor was derived from a woman aged 30 to 39 with Graves' hyperthyroidism. The sequencing input was blood. In nucleotides, the CDR3 is TGCGCCAGCAGCCAAGATGGTCGGAGCTCCTACAATGAGCGGTTCTTC. It codes for CASSQDGRSSYNERFF.